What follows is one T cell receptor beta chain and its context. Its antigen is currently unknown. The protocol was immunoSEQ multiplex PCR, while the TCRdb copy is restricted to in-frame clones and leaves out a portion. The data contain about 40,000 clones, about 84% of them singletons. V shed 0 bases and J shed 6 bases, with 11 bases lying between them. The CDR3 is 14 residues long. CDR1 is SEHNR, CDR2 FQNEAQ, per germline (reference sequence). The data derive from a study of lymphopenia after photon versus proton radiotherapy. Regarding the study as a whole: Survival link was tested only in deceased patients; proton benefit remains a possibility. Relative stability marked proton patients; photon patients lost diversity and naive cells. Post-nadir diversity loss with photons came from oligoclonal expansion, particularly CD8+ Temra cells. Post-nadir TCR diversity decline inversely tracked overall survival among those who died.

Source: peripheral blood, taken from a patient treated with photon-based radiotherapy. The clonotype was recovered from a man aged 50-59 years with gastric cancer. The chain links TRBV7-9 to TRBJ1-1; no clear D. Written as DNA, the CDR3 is TGTGCCAGCAGCTTAGCCATCCCGAGCGCTGAAGCTTTCTTT. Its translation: CASSLAIPSAEAFF. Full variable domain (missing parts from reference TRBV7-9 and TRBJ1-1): DTGVSQNPRHKITKRGQNVTFRCDPISEHNRLYWYRQTLGQGPEFLTYFQNEAQLEKSRLLSDRFSAERPKGSFSTLEIQRTEQGDSAMYLCASSLAIPSAEAFFGQGTRLTVV.